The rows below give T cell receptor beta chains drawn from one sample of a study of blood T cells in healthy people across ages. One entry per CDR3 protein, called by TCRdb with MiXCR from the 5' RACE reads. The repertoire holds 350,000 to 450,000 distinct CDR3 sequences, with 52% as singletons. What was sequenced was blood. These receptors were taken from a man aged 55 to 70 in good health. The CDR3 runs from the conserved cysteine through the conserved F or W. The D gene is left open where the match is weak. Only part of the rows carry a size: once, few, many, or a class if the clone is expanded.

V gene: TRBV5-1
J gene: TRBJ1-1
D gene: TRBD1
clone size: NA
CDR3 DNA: TGCGCCAGCAGCTTTAAACAGGGGACTGAAGCTTTCTTT
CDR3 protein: CASSFKQGTEAFF

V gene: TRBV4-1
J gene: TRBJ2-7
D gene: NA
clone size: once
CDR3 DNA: TGCGCCAGCAGCCCAACAGGGATGGGGTACGAGCAGTACTTC
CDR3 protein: CASSPTGMGYEQYF

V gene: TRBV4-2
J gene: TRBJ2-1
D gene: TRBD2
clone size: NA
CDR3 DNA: TGTGCCAGCAGCCAGGCGACTAGCAAGGATGAGCAGTTCTTC
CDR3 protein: CASSQATSKDEQFF

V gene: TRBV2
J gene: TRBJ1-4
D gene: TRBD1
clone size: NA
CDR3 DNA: TGTGCCAGCAGCAAAGACAGGGGCACTAATGAAAAACTGTTTTTT
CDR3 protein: CASSKDRGTNEKLFF

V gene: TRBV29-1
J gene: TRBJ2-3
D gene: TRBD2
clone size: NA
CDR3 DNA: TGCAGCGTTGACACTAGCGGTCGCACAGATACGCAGTATTTT
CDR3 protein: CSVDTSGRTDTQYF

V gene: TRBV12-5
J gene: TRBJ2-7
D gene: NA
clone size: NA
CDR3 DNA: TGTGCTAGTGGTCCCGAGGACGAGCAGTACTTC
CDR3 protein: CASGPEDEQYF

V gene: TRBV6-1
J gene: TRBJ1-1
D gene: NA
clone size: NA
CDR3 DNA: TGTGCCAGCAGCCGAGGTGAAGCTTTCTTT
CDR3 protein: CASSRGEAFF

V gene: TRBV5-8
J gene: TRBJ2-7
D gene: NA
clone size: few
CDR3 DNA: TGTGCCAGCAGCGCCGGGCTCAGTTACGAGCAGTACTTC
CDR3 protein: CASSAGLSYEQYF

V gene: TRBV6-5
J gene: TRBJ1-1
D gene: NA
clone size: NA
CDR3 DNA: TGTGCCAGCTACGGGGCAGGGGCGAACACTGAAGCTTTCTTT
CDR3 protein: CASYGAGANTEAFF

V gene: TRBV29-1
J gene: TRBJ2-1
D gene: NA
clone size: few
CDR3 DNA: TGCAGCGGTGGCTCCTACAATGAGCAGTTCTTC
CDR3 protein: CSGGSYNEQFF

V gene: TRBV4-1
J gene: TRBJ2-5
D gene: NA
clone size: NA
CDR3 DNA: TGCGCCAGCAGCCAAGGGTCTAACCAAGAGACCCAGTACTTC
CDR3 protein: CASSQGSNQETQYF

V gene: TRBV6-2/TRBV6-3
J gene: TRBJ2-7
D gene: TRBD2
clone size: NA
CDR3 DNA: TGTGCCAGCAGTTACTCGACTAGCGGGTCTCTCTACGAGCAGTACTTC
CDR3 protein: CASSYSTSGSLYEQYF

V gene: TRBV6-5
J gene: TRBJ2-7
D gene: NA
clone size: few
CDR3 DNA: TGTGCCAGCAAACCGGGACTGGGCTCCTACGAGCAGTACTTC
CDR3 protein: CASKPGLGSYEQYF